This entry describes one T cell receptor beta chain. Its cognate antigen has yet to be identified. No base qualities exist here, and no much larger clone lies one base off it. In total, 600 or so healthy bone marrow donors made up the cohort. At the time of sampling, every cohort member was nominally healthy, though immune exposures that went unrecorded were likely present. The donor was CMV seropositive and was included in the group of approximately 310 seropositive cohort members. Each donor provided a peripheral blood sample, and peripheral blood mononuclear cells were used for TCR beta sequencing. The Qiagen DNeasy Blood Extraction Kit was used to extract genomic DNA from the blood cell samples. These data belong to a study of cytomegalovirus exposure and HLA in healthy donors (dated by TCRdb to about 2017). A note on the overall study: According to an earlier analysis of a few hundred of the donors, about 180 million T cells yielded 95 million to 140 million unique TCR beta sequences and about 280 Gb of sequence data. HLA typing covered class I and class II loci at four-digit resolution. Typing coverage varied by locus: about 629-630 donors for A, B, C, DRB1 and DQB1; more than 500 for DQA1; about 590 for DPA1; roughly 450 for DPB1. A later analysis re-analyzed previously published TCR beta repertoires from roughly 630 donors and added high-resolution HLA genotyping to study TCR occurrence patterns. Along with the approximately 700-subject first cohort, a separate validation cohort of 120 different subjects was used. A handful of DR-DQ haplotypes were handled as single units for association and clustering because linkage in the cohort was strong. Every discovery cohort repertoire had been produced on one sequencing platform. Among 300 to 450 genotyped donors of the cohort, an average of approximately 240,000 unique TCR beta nucleotide sequences were sequenced per donor, approximately 20% of them non-productive. Using immunosequencing, the study profiled T cell repertoires from 640 or so subjects and related those repertoires to cytomegalovirus serostatus. Donor age, sex, ethnicity and CMV serostatus were compiled alongside the repertoire data. An early release covering about 600 HLA-typed donors comprised about 300 gigabases of sequencing data and around 86 million unique TCR sequences. The study aimed to test whether cataloging public T cell receptors could reveal signatures of past pathogen exposure. Genome-wide SNP genotypes for about three fifths of the roughly 700 donors were used in a later genetic analysis, which treated that subset as a discovery cohort. The study combined high-throughput TCR immunosequencing, statistical association of individual TCRs with disease status, and machine learning to predict cytomegalovirus infection status. In an earlier analysis of several hundred of the donors, high-throughput TCR beta sequencing was used to judge whether each TCR beta V gene segment behaved as functional or pseudogenic. Rather than using new phenotypic data, the later analysis identified candidate immune exposures from TCR beta sequences and from how often those sequences occurred across donors. Of the roughly 400 genotyped donors, roughly 80% were placed in the genetic ancestry cluster associated with self-reported Caucasian donors.

Library method: the immunoSEQ multiplex PCR assay. A mixture of 60 forward primers for TCR Vbeta segments and 13 reverse primers for TCR Jbeta segments was used in the multiplex PCR. Amplification of the CDR3 region of rearranged TCR beta genes was performed with a multiplex PCR assay on genomic DNA. The amplified TCR beta libraries were sequenced on the Illumina HiSeq System as 87-base-pair reads. The original pipeline was this. Across the 600 to 700 repertoires, a later analysis counted tens of millions of unique TCR beta chains, roughly 11 million of which were shared by at least two donors. A nearest-neighbor algorithm error-corrected the raw reads and collapsed the reads into unique sequences, merging closely related sequences to remove PCR and sequencing errors. Alignment of CDR3 sequences to IMGT reference sequences was used to assign V, D and J gene segments. Each retained sequence needed at least a six-nucleotide match to both a V gene segment and a J gene segment. A rearrangement was called productive if the CDR3 had no stop codons and remained in frame with V and J, and every other rearrangement was called non-productive. CDR3 was defined according to IMGT convention as the region running from the second conserved V-encoded cysteine to the conserved J-encoded phenylalanine. In an earlier analysis of more than 550 of the donors, sequences lacking an unambiguous match to a single V gene segment were excluded. In an earlier analysis of approximately 590 of the donors, V segments were called functional above 56.7% productive rearrangements and were called segregating when the between-donor standard deviation exceeded 5%. A statistical classification framework was developed to diagnose cytomegalovirus status using the catalog of TCR beta chain sequences. In a later analysis, TCR nucleotide sequences were compared against IMGT/GENE-DB human TR gene sequences so that V and J genes could be assigned. A later analysis assigned CDR3 sequences and most-parsimonious VDJ recombination scenarios with the TCRdist pipeline. A later analysis defined each TCR beta chain by its CDR3 amino acid sequence plus V-gene family, and excluded reads lacking a unique V-gene family. A later analysis removed several hundred highly shared, low-generation-probability nucleotide sequences to deal with suspected cross-contamination and a sequencing artifact. In a later analysis, a clonal expansion index was calculated for each public chain from normalized within-repertoire ranks of inferred template counts. In a later analysis, generation probabilities were computed with a VDJ recombination model fitted to out-of-frame rearrangements, and the resulting probabilities were checked against IGoR. A later analysis scored TCR-TCR, TCR-HLA and TCR-CMV co-occurrence with hypergeometric tests, applying a repertoire-size bias correction to TCR pairs. A later analysis estimated false discovery rates by permuting HLA or CMV assignments 20 times. In a later analysis, co-occurring TCRs were grouped using DBSCAN, with TCRdist sequence similarity added in when clustering inside HLA-allele-positive subsets. For co-occurrence clustering, repertoires with fewer than 30,000 or more than 120,000 public chains were excluded, along with 4 to 6 repertoires with anomalous nucleotide sharing. The immuneACCESS repertoire file appears here via TCRdb, limited to in-frame rearrangements. These files lack a portion of the clones; in checked studies, under half of the deficit traces to unresolved V genes, and the cause of the others is not known. V, J and clone size are taken as reported in that table, and D and trimming were inferred from the DNA itself. The table for this sample lists roughly 200,000 clones; around 78% of them were counted only once. The ten largest account for 13% to 15% of the sample.

Findings and caveats that apply to the study as a whole: A further reported finding was that TCR beta sequences accurately predicted the HLA-A and HLA-B alleles for most subjects in the first cohort. In a later genetic analysis, a missense DCLRE1C variant was associated with V-gene and J-gene trimming of TCR beta chains, and the association was replicated in an independent cohort. Several of the top co-occurrence clusters appeared to be linked to parvovirus B19, influenza, CMV and Epstein-Barr virus, according to a later analysis. It was suggested by the authors that the approach could potentially be generalized to other disease states and immunological phenotypes. Because HLA typing was unavailable for some donors at each locus, only the typed subset was used in association tests. Most TCR sequences were seen in very few donors, while some public TCRs were found in many individuals. For the cohort, immune exposure information was limited to CMV serostatus. In an earlier analysis of 587 of the donors, most TCR beta V segments appeared in productive rearrangements about 90% or about 30% of the time, broadly matching IMGT annotations. In a later genetic analysis, fewer N-insertions in productive TCRs were reported among donors in an Asian-associated ancestry cluster than the roughly 700-donor mean. When HLA alleles, especially DR and DQ, strongly co-occurred, attributing TCR associations to individual alleles was difficult. Linkage disequilibrium might explain the correlated functional status among segregating V segments, but an unknown experimental factor could not be ruled out. The classifier was reported to diagnose cytomegalovirus status with high specificity and sensitivity in both the original and validation cohorts. A later analysis found that HLA-associated TCR beta chains were more clonally expanded and had lower generation probabilities than equally common non-associated chains. The study listed approximately 150 TCR beta chains as associated with cytomegalovirus. Sequencing depth was assumed to be roughly uniform across donors in the presence/absence analyses, though that assumption may not hold. A later analysis associated about 17,000 TCR beta sequences with specific HLA alleles at a false discovery rate of 0.05. In this cohort, only TCR beta chains were sequenced, and detectable features were limited by the absence of alpha or paired-chain data. A cluster of highly shared sequence variants was judged likely to represent a technical artifact of the sequencing pipeline. The earlier analysis of 450 to 700 of the donors excluded around 17 rarely observed V segments, including chromosome 9 orphons, because counts were too low. Most CMV-associated TCR beta chains appeared to be HLA-restricted in a later analysis, and the HLA associations seemed to be driven largely by CMV exposure. The 87-base-pair reads could not distinguish some IMGT-functional V segments, including TRBV6-2 and TRBV6-3, so those segments were excluded. A few of the identified cytomegalovirus-associated TCR beta chains were confirmed in vitro to be specific for cytomegalovirus antigens. A later analysis found that TCR association rates varied across HLA loci, with DRB1 alleles showing the most associated TCRs and HLA-C alleles the fewest.

Inclusive of the bounding cysteine and phenylalanine, the CDR3 is 13 residues long. Only CDR3 DNA is held: 39 bases, read in frame from base 1. The V end loses 7 bases and the J end loses 2 bases, and a stretch of 12 bases separates them. For CDR1 and CDR2, the germline V gene lists SQVTM and ANQGSEA. This sequence was found in a woman aged 25-40 years in good health and CMV-seropositive. Sequencing was carried out using PBMCs. The sequence joins TRBV29-1 to TRBJ2-1; TRBD2 might be the D gene, on 6 matching bases. The CDR3 region: CSDRTGAYNEQFF. The DNA sequence reads TGCAGCGATAGAACGGGGGCCTACAATGAGCAGTTCTTC.